What follows is one T cell receptor beta chain and its context. Its antigen is currently unknown. Sequence at one end of the junction differs from germline and may be a read error. The data originate from a study of T cells in Graves' hyperthyroidism and ophthalmopathy. Findings and limits, study-wide: Model predictions of ophthalmopathy came a median around 6.5 months before onset. Appearing also in blood were most of the thyroid clonotypes expanded above 0.001.

CDR3 length: 13 residues. Germline values: CDR1 SGHKS, CDR2 YYEKEE (reference sequence). Using RNA transcripts as the source, TCR beta CDR3 regions were amplified. The HTBI set primed first-round TCR CDR3 RT-PCR. TCRdb analysed the multiplex PCR reads with MiXCR anew, one entry per CDR3 protein. The sample records 200,000 to 250,000 distinct CDR3 sequences, about 16% being singletons. The sequencing input was blood. The chain carries TRBV5-5 and TRBJ1-1, with no clear D. The sequence was collected from a man in his forties with Graves' hyperthyroidism. Here the CDR3 reads CASSQQRGTEAFF. The CDR3 bases are TGTGCCAGCAGCCAACAGAGAGGCACTGAGGCTTTCTTT.